This is a list of T cell receptor beta chains from one sample in a study of blood T cell repertoires in COVID-19. The repertoire was sequenced with immunoSEQ multiplex PCR; TCRdb's copy has only in-frame clones and lacks some. Of more than 300,000 clones in the sample, about 87% were seen once. The sample was peripheral blood. The receptors originated from a woman in her twenties or thirties with COVID-19, enrolled during active disease. Each CDR3 is given with its conserved first and last residue.

J gene,V gene,CDR3 protein
TRBJ1-1,TRBV27,CASSSRLLGAEAFF
TRBJ2-1,TRBV6-5,CASRKQGLDNEQFF
TRBJ1-5,TRBV19,CASRSYEGLDQPQHF
TRBJ1-2,TRBV29-1,CSVWTGEDGYTF
TRBJ2-7,TRBV7-9,CASSLIAGASYEQYF
TRBJ1-1,TRBV25-1,CASRQVGNTEAFF
TRBJ1-2,TRBV7-9,CASSRTTGTPPNYGYTF
TRBJ1-2,TRBV7-2,CASSYRGNSQYGYTF
TRBJ2-3,TRBV27,CASSQLTGVHHTQYF
TRBJ1-3,TRBV19,CASSLDSSGNTIYF